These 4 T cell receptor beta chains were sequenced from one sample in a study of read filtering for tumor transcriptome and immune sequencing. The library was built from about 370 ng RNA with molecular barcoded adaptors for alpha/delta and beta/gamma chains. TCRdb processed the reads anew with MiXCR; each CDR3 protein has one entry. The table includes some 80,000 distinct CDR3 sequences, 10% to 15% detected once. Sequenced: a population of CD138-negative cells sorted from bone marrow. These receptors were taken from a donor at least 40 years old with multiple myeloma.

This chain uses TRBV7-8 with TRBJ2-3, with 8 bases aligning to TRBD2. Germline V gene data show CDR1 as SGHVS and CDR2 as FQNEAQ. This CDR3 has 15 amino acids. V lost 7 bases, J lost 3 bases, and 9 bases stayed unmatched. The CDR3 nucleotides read TGTGCCAGCATCCCCCGGGAGGGCCGAACAGATACGCAGTATTTT. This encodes CASIPREGRTDTQYF.

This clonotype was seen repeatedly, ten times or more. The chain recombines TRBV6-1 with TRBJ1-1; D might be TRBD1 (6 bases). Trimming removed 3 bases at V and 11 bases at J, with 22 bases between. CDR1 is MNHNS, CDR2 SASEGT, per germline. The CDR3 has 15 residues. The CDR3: CASSELYRARGEAFF. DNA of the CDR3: TGTGCCAGCAGTGAGTTGTACAGGGCGCGAGGTGAGGCTTTCTTT.

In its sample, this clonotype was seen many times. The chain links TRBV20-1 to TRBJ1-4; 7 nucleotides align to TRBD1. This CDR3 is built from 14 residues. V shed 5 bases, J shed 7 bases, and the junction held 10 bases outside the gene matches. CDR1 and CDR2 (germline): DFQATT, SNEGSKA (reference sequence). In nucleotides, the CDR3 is TGCAGTGCTCGGGCAGGGGGGCCCGGTGAAAAACTGTTTTTT. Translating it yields CSARAGGPGEKLFF.

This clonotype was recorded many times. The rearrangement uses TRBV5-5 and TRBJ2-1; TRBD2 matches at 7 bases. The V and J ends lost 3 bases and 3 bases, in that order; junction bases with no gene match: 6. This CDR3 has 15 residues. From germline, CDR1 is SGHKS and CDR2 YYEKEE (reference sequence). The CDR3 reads CASSSFPGGYNEQFF. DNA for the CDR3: TGTGCCAGCAGCTCGTTTCCGGGGGGCTACAATGAGCAGTTCTTC.